This TCR beta chain was identified in a study of T cells in Graves' hyperthyroidism and ophthalmopathy. About the research overall: Peripheral blood was collected at initial diagnosis, before any treatment.

Patients showing uncontrolled infection, other autoimmune disease, pregnancy or lactation were ineligible. From RNA transcripts, TCR beta CDR3 regions were amplified. The HTBI primer set was used in a first-round RT-PCR of the TCR CDR3. TCRdb itself ran the multiplex PCR reads through MiXCR, one entry per CDR3 protein. Of more than 600,000 distinct CDR3 sequences listed, about 15% are singletons. This clonotype was seen at least ten times. The TCR originated in a man between 18 and 29 years old with Graves' hyperthyroidism. The sample comprised blood.

In DNA form, the CDR3 reads TGTGCCAGCTCACCAAAGAAGGGACTAGCGGGGACCACAGATACGCAGTATTTT. This gives the protein CASSPKKGLAGTTDTQYF. The gene calls are TRBV18 and TRBJ2-3; TRBD2 matches at 13 bases. CDR3 length: 18 amino acids. Germline V CDR1 and CDR2: KGHSH, LQKENI. V dropped 2 bases and J dropped 2; count of bases not matched to a gene: 7.